This entry features one TCR beta chain sequence. As yet, its antigen is unknown. V was pared by 4 bases and J by 1 base, with 6 bases of the junction left unmatched. Per the germline V gene, CDR1 is SGHNT and CDR2 is YENEEA. CDR3 length equals 17 residues. The sample belongs to a study of cytomegalovirus exposure and HLA in healthy donors. Study conclusions and caveats: Per a later analysis, HLA-associated TCR beta chains showed more clonal expansion than other, equally common TCR beta chains. Serostatus for CMV was the only available immune exposure information. A few chains linked to CMV were shown in vitro to be specific for CMV antigens.

Donors in the study were healthy people who gave bone marrow. Primers: 60 Vbeta forward and 13 Jbeta reverse. Sequencing used immunoSEQ multiplex PCR; TCRdb keeps in-frame clones, though not all of them. This table holds approximately 160,000 clones, 60% to 80% found once. Sequenced input: PBMCs. The origin of this receptor is a man younger than 35 in good health and CMV-seropositive. The V gene is TRBV11-3, the J gene TRBJ2-5, with 13 bases identical to TRBD2. The CDR3 loop is CASSSGTSGIFQETQYF. The CDR3 DNA follows: TGTGCCAGCAGCTCAGGGACTAGCGGGATCTTCCAAGAGACCCAGTACTTC. The variable domain in full, completed from reference TRBV11-3 and TRBJ2-5, reads EAGVVQSPRYKIIEKKQPVAFWCNPISGHNTLYWYLQNLGQGPELLIRYENEEAVDDSQLPKDRFSAERLKGVDSTLKIQPAELGDSAVYLCASSSGTSGIFQETQYFGPGTRLLVL.